In its sample, the clone carrying this T cell receptor (gamma chain) was seen many times. What it recognizes is unknown. Since a far larger clone is one base different, this is likely a read error. It is unclear where the CDR3 begins or ends on the DNA, so no DNA is shown, and the CDR3 is as TCRdb lists it. Vgamma9/Vdelta2+ and Vdelta2-negative gammadelta T cells were flow-sorted from PBMC for bulk sequencing. These data originate in a study of γδ T cells in repeated Plasmodium falciparum infection. Study context: Donors had four controlled P. falciparum NF54 infections over roughly 620 days. Findings of the study overall: Malian children's Vdelta2-negative repertoires appeared more expanded and less diverse than Australians'. The Malian cohort came from a small rural village of predominantly one ethnic group.

The CDR3 is 30 amino acids long, termini counted. Germline V gene data show CDR1 as EGSNGY and CDR2 as YDSYNSKV. TCRdb redid the clone calls on the multiplex PCR reads with CATT. The top ten clones hold 30% to 35% of a sample with tens of thousands of gamma-chain clones, approximately 2.9% of them seen once. The source of this sequence is a pool of human donors (malaria-infected and uninfected, not separated). The V segment is TRGV2, and no J call was made. The specimen sequenced was gamma-delta T cells from blood. The CDR3 region is CATWDGAIRNSLAVEQHLLSQVSIGRIQHF.